The 25 T cell receptor beta chains given below trace back to one sample, sequenced in a study of OX40 agonist ivuxolimab in advanced cancers. TCRdb keeps only in-frame clones here, not all; method: immunoSEQ multiplex PCR. The table lists tens of thousands of clones, about nine tenths of them singletons. The specimen was CD4+ or CD8+ T cells sorted from blood, collected in a trial of the OX40 agonist ivuxolimab. The receptors originated from an adult with an advanced solid tumor such as melanoma, head and neck, liver or kidney cancer.

This clone was recorded only once. V gene TRBV19 combines with J gene TRBJ1-3, with unresolved D. The CDR3 has 16 amino acids. The V gene lost 2 bases and the J gene lost 0 bases, with 11 bases spanning the gap. The germline CDR1 and CDR2 sequences are LNHDA and SQIVND (reference sequence). CDR3 in amino acids: CASSIRPPTSGNTIYF. CDR3 DNA: TGTGCCAGTAGTATAAGGCCACCGACCTCTGGAAACACCATATATTTT.

V is TRBV5-8 and J is TRBJ1-3, with no clear D. The V gene lost 0 bases and the J gene lost 0 bases, with 10 bases spanning the gap. Germline V gene lookup returns CDR1 SGHTS and CDR2 YDEGEE. This CDR3 region has 16 residues. In nucleotides, the CDR3 is TGTGCCAGCAGCTTGGACAGACTTTTCTCTGGAAACACCATATATTTT. Translated: CASSLDRLFSGNTIYF.

This chain's CDR3 is CASSPAGLSTSRNIQYF. CDR3 DNA: TGTGCCAGCAGCCCTGCGGGGCTATCAACATCCAGAAACATTCAGTACTTC. This chain joins TRBV4-2 and TRBJ2-4; possibly TRBD2 for D (6 bases). Trimming took off 4 bases at V and 6 bases at J, with 22 bases between the two ends. In germline, CDR1 is LGHNA, CDR2 YNFKEQ. This CDR3 has 17 amino acids.

The gene calls are TRBV5-5 and TRBJ2-1; 7 nucleotides match TRBD1. CDR1 is SGHKS, CDR2 YYEKEE, per germline (reference sequence). Trimming took 2 bases from V and 5 from J; bases not matched to a gene: 10. CDR3 length equals 16 residues. CDR3 amino acids: CASSLRAGTVHNEQFF. The CDR3 DNA is TGTGCCAGCAGCTTAAGAGCCGGGACAGTCCACAATGAGCAGTTCTTC.

The rearrangement links TRBV11-2 to TRBJ2-7; D is perhaps TRBD1 or TRBD2 (5 bases each). The CDR3 runs to 13 residues. The ends were cut back, 6 bases at V and 2 bases at J, with 11 bases in the middle. Germline lookup yields CDR1 SGHAT and CDR2 FQNNGV. CDR3 sequence: CASRIGTTYEQYF. CDR3 bases: TGTGCCAGCAGGATAGGGACGACCTACGAGCAGTACTTC.

The chain carries TRBV13 and TRBJ2-3, with 12 bases that match TRBD2. The CDR3 consists of 16 residues. The V segment lost 4 bases and the J segment 5 bases; nucleotides outside the gene matches: 7. CDR1 is PRHDT, CDR2 FYEKMQ, per germline (reference sequence). The CDR3 here is CASSSLAGGLRDTQYF. The DNA for the CDR3 is TGTGCCAGCAGCTCTCTAGCGGGAGGGCTGAGAGATACGCAGTATTTT.

The chain employs TRBV5-4 and TRBJ1-1; D not resolved. Trimming removed 2 bases at V and 4 bases at J, with 15 bases between. There are 15 residues in the CDR3. The germline V gene encodes CDR1 SGHNT and CDR2 YYREEE (reference sequence). The CDR3 DNA sequence: TGTGCCAGCAGCTTTAGCGCGGGTCGTGGCACTGAAGCTTTCTTT. Translation gives CASSFSAGRGTEAFF. The full variable domain, its missing parts supplied by reference TRBV5-4 and TRBJ1-1, is ETGVTQSPTHLIKTRGQQVTLRCSSQSGHNTVSWYQQALGQGPQFIFQYYREEENGRGNFPPRFSGLQFPNYSSELNVNALELDDSALYLCASSFSAGRGTEAFFGQGTRLTVV.

The chain combines TRBV27 with TRBJ2-7; tentative D call: TRBD2 (5 bases). This CDR3 is 13 amino acids long. Per germline, CDR1 MNHEY and CDR2 SMNVEV (reference sequence). Between the trimmed V and J ends, which lost 2 bases and 6 bases, there was a span of 11 bases. CDR3 coding DNA: TGTGCCAGCAGTTTAGGAGGACTTGCCGAGCAGTACTTC. This encodes CASSLGGLAEQYF.

The rearrangement uses TRBV6-4 and TRBJ2-2, with a tentative D call TRBD2 (7 bases). Germline loops: CDR1 MRHNA, CDR2 SNTAGT. This CDR3 spans 16 amino acids. V was clipped by 3 bases and J by 4 bases, with 15 bases between them. CDR3 nucleotides: TGTGCCAGCAGTGATGTCGGGGGGCACGGCACCGGGGAGCTGTTTTTT. Its translation: CASSDVGGHGTGELFF.

This chain connects TRBV15 to TRBJ2-3; 8 nucleotides line up with TRBD1. This CDR3 has 15 residues. In germline, CDR1 is LNHNV, CDR2 YYDKDF (reference sequence). V lost 3 bases to trimming and J lost 1 base; unmatched junction nucleotides: 3. Written as DNA, the CDR3 is TGTGCCACCAGCAGCCCGGACAGGGGCACAGATACGCAGTATTTT. Protein product: CATSSPDRGTDTQYF.

This clone was picked up one time. This chain links TRBV6-5 with TRBJ2-7; D may be TRBD2 (6 bases). This CDR3 spans 14 amino acids. The V end was cut by 4 bases, the J end by 3 bases, with 13 bases between. CDR1 and CDR2 from the germline V gene are MNHEY and SVGAGI. The CDR3 reads CASSFRSSGYEQYF. CDR3 DNA sequence: TGTGCCAGCAGTTTTCGGAGTAGCGGCTACGAGCAGTACTTC.

The rearrangement links TRBV6-1 to TRBJ2-3; D call uncertain. Trimming removed 0 bases from V and 4 bases from J, with 17 bases in between. Per germline, CDR1 MNHNS and CDR2 SASEGT. CDR3 size: 17 residues. This CDR3 reads CASSEAPFLPPPDTQYF. The CDR3 nucleotides are TGTGCCAGCAGTGAAGCCCCCTTTCTGCCCCCCCCAGATACGCAGTATTTT.

This clone was seen only once. The rearrangement links TRBV7-3 to TRBJ2-5; 7 positions match TRBD1. Per germline, CDR1 SGHTA and CDR2 FQGTGA. V trimming: 8 bases; J trimming: 4 bases; junction bases outside the gene matches: 13. The CDR3 runs to 15 residues. This CDR3 is CASSRAGGPRETQYF. In DNA form, the CDR3 reads TGTGCCAGCTCGCGGGCAGGGGGTCCTCGAGAGACCCAGTACTTC.

The chain combines TRBV28 with TRBJ2-2; D might be TRBD1 or TRBD2, each matching 5 bases. The CDR3 is 15 amino acids. In germline, CDR1 is MDHEN, CDR2 SYDVKM. V gave up 2 bases and J gave up 6 bases, with 13 bases separating them. CDR3 residues: CASSLLAGRAGELFF. In DNA form, the CDR3 reads TGTGCCAGCAGTTTACTAGCAGGGAGAGCCGGGGAGCTGTTTTTT.

V is TRBV28 and J is TRBJ1-1; maybe TRBD1 (5 bases). This CDR3 comprises 12 residues. Germline V gene lookup returns CDR1 MDHEN and CDR2 SYDVKM. V was clipped by 6 bases and J by 8 bases, with 13 bases between them. The chain's CDR3 is CASSPGGTEAFF. In DNA, the CDR3 is TGTGCCAGCAGCCCCGGCGGGACGGAAGCTTTCTTT.

The J gene is TRBJ2-2, the V gene TRBV5-1, with 8 nucleotides matching TRBD2. Trimming took 0 bases from V and 5 from J; bases not matched to a gene: 6. The CDR3 has 16 residues. CDR1 is SGHRS, CDR2 YFSETQ, per germline. The CDR3 reads CASSLDGAGETGELFF. Written as DNA, the CDR3 is TGCGCCAGCAGCTTGGACGGAGCGGGAGAGACCGGGGAGCTGTTTTTT.

The DNA for the CDR3 is TGTGCCTCTCGAGGCCTTGGGGCTTCACCCCTCCACTTT. It encodes CASRGLGASPLHF. The chain recombines TRBV7-8 with TRBJ1-6; D possibly corresponds to TRBD1 (5 bases). This CDR3 spans 13 amino acids. Germline assignment: CDR1 SGHVS and CDR2 FQNEAQ. Deletions cut 11 bases from V and 9 bases from J, with 17 bases between.

V and J are TRBV1 and TRBJ1-3; the table's D call, TRBD1, was not checked against the DNA. TRBV1 is flagged as a pseudogene. The CDR3 spans 15 residues. The CDR3 region is CTSSRLGQGASTIYF. CDR3 bases: TGCACCAGCAGCCGCCTGGGACAAGGGGCGTCCACCATATATTTT.

In nucleotides, the CDR3 is TGTGCCAGCCATTCACCACTAGCGGGAGCTACTTGGGATGAGCAGTTCTTC. It specifies CASHSPLAGATWDEQFF. V is TRBV27 and J is TRBJ2-1; TRBD2 aligns across 11 bases. CDR1 and CDR2 (germline): MNHEY, SMNVEV (reference sequence). The CDR3 sequence is 17 residues long. V shed 8 bases and J 8 bases; nucleotides not matched to a gene: 17.

The rearrangement links TRBV9 to TRBJ2-3; D might be TRBD1 (5 bases). V was cut by 0 bases and J by 6 bases, with 8 bases left in between. There are 13 residues in the CDR3. The germline CDR1 and CDR2 sequences are SGDLS and YYNGEE. Written as DNA, the CDR3 is TGTGCCAGCAGCGTAGAGGGGTACGATACGCAGTATTTT. Translated, it gives CASSVEGYDTQYF.

V is TRBV7-9 and J is TRBJ1-6; TRBD1 matches at 8 bases. Germline CDR1 reads SEHNR; CDR2 reads FQNEAQ (reference sequence). The CDR3 has 15 residues. V gave up 3 bases and J gave up 9 bases; unmatched junction bases: 7. The DNA for the CDR3 is TGTGCCAGCAGCTTCGGACAGGGTACGAGTTCACCCCTCCACTTT. It codes for CASSFGQGTSSPLHF.

The chain joins TRBV29-1 to TRBJ2-5; D is undetermined. From germline, CDR1 is SQVTM and CDR2 ANQGSEA. V was pared by 7 bases and J by 2 bases, with 11 bases between. There are 12 residues in the CDR3. The CDR3 reads CSARMGQETQYF. CDR3 bases: TGCAGCGCCCGAATGGGGCAAGAGACCCAGTACTTC.

The chain links TRBV27 to TRBJ1-5; weak D call: TRBD1 (5 bases). The CDR3 runs 14 residues. V was trimmed by 2 bases and J by 3 bases, leaving 8 bases between them. CDR1 MNHEY and CDR2 SMNVEV come from the germline V gene (reference sequence). This chain's CDR3 is CASSLMGDNQPQHF. DNA for the CDR3: TGTGCCAGCAGTTTAATGGGGGACAATCAGCCCCAGCATTTT.

The chain has TRBV4-3 and TRBJ1-1; D is ambiguous. Trimming stripped 4 bases from V and 5 bases from J, with 17 bases between. The germline V gene has CDR1 LGHNA and CDR2 YSLEER. The CDR3 is made up of 15 amino acids. CDR3 sequence: CASSLRRTLWTEAFF. CDR3 coding DNA: TGCGCCAGCAGCCTCCGGAGGACCCTCTGGACTGAAGCTTTCTTT.

The chain recombines TRBV28 with TRBJ2-3; weak D call: TRBD2 (6 bases). Germline loops: CDR1 MDHEN, CDR2 SYDVKM. CDR3 length: 14 residues. V dropped 2 bases and J dropped 5 bases, with 11 bases sitting between them. Written as DNA, the CDR3 is TGTGCCAGCAGTTTAGTCGGGAGTAGAGATACGCAGTATTTT. This translates into CASSLVGSRDTQYF.